This TCR beta chain was profiled in a study of cytomegalovirus exposure and HLA in healthy donors. Study findings and constraints: The investigators catalogued 150 to 200 TCR beta chains as cytomegalovirus-associated.

Germline assignment: CDR1 MNHNY and CDR2 SVGAGI (reference sequence). V gave up 4 bases and J gave up 0 bases, with 10 bases separating them. CDR3 size: 14 residues. This clone was counted a few times. Its antigen is not identified. Assay used: immunoSEQ multiplex PCR; TCRdb lists only in-frame clones, some missing. The sample consists of roughly 58,000 clones, approximately 92% of them appearing once. Specimen: PBMCs. This TCR derives from a man between 18 and 29 years old in good health and CMV-seronegative. This chain links TRBV6-6 with TRBJ2-7; D remains unclear. CDR3 in DNA: TGTGCCAGCAGTTCTACGACGGGCTCCTACGAGCAGTACTTC. Protein product: CASSSTTGSYEQYF.